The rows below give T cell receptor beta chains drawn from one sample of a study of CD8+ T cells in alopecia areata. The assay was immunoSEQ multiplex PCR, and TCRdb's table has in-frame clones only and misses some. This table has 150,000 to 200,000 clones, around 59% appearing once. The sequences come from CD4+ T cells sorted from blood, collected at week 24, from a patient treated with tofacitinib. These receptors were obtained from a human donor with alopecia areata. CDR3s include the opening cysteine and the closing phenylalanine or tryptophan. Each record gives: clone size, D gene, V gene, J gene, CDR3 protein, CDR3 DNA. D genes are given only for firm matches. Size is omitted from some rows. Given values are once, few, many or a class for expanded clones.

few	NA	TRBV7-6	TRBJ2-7	CASSLVPNEQYF	TGTGCCAGCAGCTTAGTTCCCAACGAGCAGTACTTC
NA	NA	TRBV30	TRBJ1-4	CAWSPGDATNEKLFF	TGTGCCTGGTCGCCCGGCGACGCAACTAATGAAAAACTGTTTTTT
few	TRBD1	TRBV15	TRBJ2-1	CATSRDVDRGQFF	TGTGCCACCAGCAGAGATGTGGACAGGGGGCAGTTCTTC
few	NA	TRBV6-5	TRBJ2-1	CASSRGDEQFF	TGTGCCAGCAGCCGCGGGGATGAGCAGTTCTTC
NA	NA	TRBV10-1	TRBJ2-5	CASSDSRLQETQYF	TGCGCCAGCAGTGATTCGAGACTGCAAGAGACCCAGTACTTC
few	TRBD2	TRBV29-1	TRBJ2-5	CSVDPASGGETQYF	TGCAGCGTTGATCCCGCTAGCGGGGGGGAGACCCAGTACTTC
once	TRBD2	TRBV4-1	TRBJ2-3	CASSQSGLGYYTDTQYF	TGCGCCAGCAGTCAGTCGGGACTAGGATATTACACAGATACGCAGTATTTT
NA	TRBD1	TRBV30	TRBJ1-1	CAWSPRTGMNTEAFF	TGTGCCTGGAGTCCGCGGACAGGTATGAACACTGAAGCTTTCTTT
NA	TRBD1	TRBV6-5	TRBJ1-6	CASRNDRDGQYTLHF	TGTGCCAGCAGAAATGACAGGGACGGGCAATACACCCTCCACTTT
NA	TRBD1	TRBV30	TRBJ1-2	CAWTAPTGINYGYTF	TGTGCCTGGACCGCACCGACAGGGATCAACTATGGCTACACCTTC
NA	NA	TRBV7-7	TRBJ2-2	CASSIQGTGELFF	TGTGCTAGCAGCATTCAGGGTACCGGGGAGCTGTTTTTT
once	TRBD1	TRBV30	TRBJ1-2	CAWARQGTNYGYTF	TGTGCCTGGGCACGACAGGGAACTAACTATGGCTACACCTTC
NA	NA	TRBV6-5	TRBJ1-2	CAAGVGYGYTF	TGTGCCGCGGGGGTTGGCTATGGCTACACCTTC
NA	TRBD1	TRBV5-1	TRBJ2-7	CASSLEVGTGYSEQYF	TGCGCCAGCAGCTTGGAGGTGGGGACAGGGTACTCCGAGCAGTACTTC
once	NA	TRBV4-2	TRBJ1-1	CASSRSGQNTEAFF	TGTGCCAGCAGCCGCTCGGGACAGAACACTGAAGCTTTCTTT
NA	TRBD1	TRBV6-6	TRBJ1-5	CASSYSTGGNQPQHF	TGTGCCAGCAGTTACTCGACAGGGGGCAATCAGCCCCAGCATTTT
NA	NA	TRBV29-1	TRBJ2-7	CSVIGTLRDYEQYF	TGCAGCGTTATAGGGACCCTCAGGGACTACGAGCAGTACTTC
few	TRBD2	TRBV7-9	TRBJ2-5	CASNQMGLANLQETQYF	TGTGCCAGCAACCAAATGGGACTAGCCAATTTACAAGAGACCCAGTACTTC
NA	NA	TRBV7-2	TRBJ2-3	CASSLVGTANTDTQYF	TGTGCCAGCAGCTTAGTGGGTACAGCAAACACAGATACGCAGTATTTT
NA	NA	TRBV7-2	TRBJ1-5	CASSLDISNQPQHF	TGTGCCAGCAGCTTAGACATTAGCAATCAGCCCCAGCATTTT
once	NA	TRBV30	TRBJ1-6	CAWTERTSSYNSPLHF	TGTGCCTGGACCGAACGGACCAGCTCCTATAATTCACCCCTCCACTTT
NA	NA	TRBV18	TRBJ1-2	CASSPNLYGYTF	TGTGCCAGCTCACCAAATCTCTATGGCTACACCTTC